This TCR beta chain was observed in a study of blood T cell repertoires in COVID-19. Trimming removed 3 bases from V and 0 bases from J; junction bases left unmatched: 11. The CDR3 is made up of 17 amino acids. Germline CDR1 and CDR2: DFQATT and SNEGSKA (reference sequence). Original processing notes: Reference gene primer amplification gave nucleated cell count estimates. Data came from immunoSEQ multiplex PCR; TCRdb stores just in-frame clones and leaves some out. V and J calls and clone size follow that table, whereas D and trimming were derived from the DNA. Of around 100,000 clones detected, 85% to 90% appear once; the ten largest clones hold 13%. This clone was recorded once.

This sequence originates from a human donor in a cohort sampled during active COVID-19. Material for sequencing was peripheral blood. This chain connects TRBV20-1 to TRBJ2-3, with 8 bases fitting TRBD2. The CDR3 DNA follows: TGCAGTGCTAGTGGCCCCGGGGGGGATCCTAGCACAGATACGCAGTATTTT. The encoded protein is CSASGPGGDPSTDTQYF.